These 16 T cell receptor beta chains came from one sample sequenced in a study of blood T cells in healthy people across ages. A J-beta primer mix and a sample-barcoded 5' primer were used in a second PCR of roughly 7 to 12 cycles. TCRdb ran MiXCR on the 5' RACE reads and lists one entry per CDR3 protein. The table includes about 1.1 million distinct CDR3 sequences, 30% to 40% detected once. The sequenced material came from blood. These receptors were collected from a man aged 18-30 years in good health.

V is TRBV5-1 and J is TRBJ2-3, with 8 bases fitting TRBD2. CDR1 and CDR2 from the germline V gene are SGHRS and YFSETQ. The ends lost 2 bases at V and 4 bases at J; junction bases unmatched: 9. CDR3 length equals 16 residues. The CDR3 sequence: CASSLVGSGVPDTQYF. CDR3 bases: TGCGCCAGCAGCTTAGTTGGTAGCGGGGTTCCAGATACGCAGTATTTT.

This clonotype was observed a few times. V and J are TRBV20-1 and TRBJ1-1; 8 bases map to TRBD1. The germline V gene encodes CDR1 DFQATT and CDR2 SNEGSKA (reference sequence). The ends lost 6 bases at V and 1 base at J; junction bases unmatched: 4. This CDR3 has 13 residues. The CDR3 is CSAAGQGNTEAFF. The CDR3, as DNA: TGCAGTGCCGCCGGACAGGGGAACACTGAAGCTTTCTTT.

This clonotype turned up a few times. The chain combines TRBV11-2 with TRBJ1-2, with D maybe TRBD1 (5 bases). Between the trimmed V and J ends, which lost 3 bases and 4 bases, there was a span of 24 bases. The CDR3 extends over 18 amino acids. Germline V gives CDR1 SGHAT, CDR2 FQNNGV. CDR3 coding DNA: TGTGCCAGCAGCTTGGCGGCCGTCCCGGTGGCTGGGGGCTATGGCTACACCTTC. This translates into CASSLAAVPVAGGYGYTF.

This clonotype was detected only a few times. The chain employs TRBV20-1 and TRBJ1-4, with D tentatively TRBD1 (6 bases). The CDR3 is 14 residues long. V dropped 1 base and J dropped 4 bases, with 10 bases sitting between them. Germline assignment: CDR1 DFQATT and CDR2 SNEGSKA (reference sequence). CDR3 amino acids: CSARVGADNEKLFF. The CDR3 DNA sequence: TGCAGTGCTAGAGTGGGGGCTGATAATGAAAAACTGTTTTTT.

This clonotype was detected only a few times. The chain joins TRBV6-5 to TRBJ2-1, with D uncertain. The CDR3 runs to 11 residues. The V gene's germline CDR1 is MNHEY and CDR2 SVGAGI. V lost 7 bases to trimming and J lost 9 bases, with 10 bases between them. In DNA, the CDR3 is TGTGCCAGCACCTTCTCGGGTGAGCAGTTCTTC. This encodes CASTFSGEQFF.

This clonotype was seen a few times. The rearrangement joins TRBV20-1 to TRBJ2-7; 7 bases are a match to TRBD2. CDR3 size: 12 residues. Germline V CDR1 and CDR2: DFQATT, SNEGSKA (reference sequence). Trimming at V came to 3 bases and at J to 5 bases, leaving 4 bases not matched to a gene. The CDR3 region is CSARGGFDEQYF. CDR3 nucleotides: TGCAGTGCTAGGGGGGGGTTCGACGAGCAGTACTTC.

This chain connects TRBV6-1 to TRBJ2-2; D not resolved. CDR3 length: 15 amino acids. V was shortened by 3 bases and J by 2 bases, with 10 bases between the two germline ends. Germline V lookup: CDR1 MNHNS, CDR2 SASEGT. CDR3 sequence: CASSEVTLNTGELFF. The CDR3 DNA reads as TGTGCCAGCAGTGAGGTGACACTTAACACCGGGGAGCTGTTTTTT.

V is TRBV27 and J is TRBJ1-1; unclear D gene. Germline values: CDR1 MNHEY, CDR2 SMNVEV (reference sequence). The CDR3 spans 15 residues. Deletions cut 5 bases from V and 0 bases from J, with 13 bases between. This chain's CDR3 is CASSPPGPVNTEAFF. The CDR3 DNA reads TGTGCCAGCAGTCCCCCCGGACCGGTGAACACTGAAGCTTTCTTT.

This clonotype was seen only a few times. The chain combines TRBV9 with TRBJ1-2, with D perhaps matching TRBD1 (5 bases). In germline, CDR1 is SGDLS, CDR2 YYNGEE. V dropped 0 bases and J dropped 2 bases, with 8 bases sitting between them. The CDR3 length is 14 residues. The CDR3 spells CASSVEPGNYGYTF. The CDR3 DNA reads as TGTGCCAGCAGCGTAGAACCAGGGAACTATGGCTACACCTTC.

This sequence joins TRBV10-3 and TRBJ1-5; possibly TRBD1 for D (5 bases). Trimming removed 6 bases from V and 1 base from J, with 13 bases in between. The CDR3 spans 15 residues. Germline CDR1 and CDR2: ENHRY and SYGVKD. This CDR3 reads CAISEGRSSNQPQHF. The CDR3 region has the DNA TGTGCCATCAGCGAGGGACGGTCAAGCAATCAGCCCCAGCATTTT.

This clonotype appeared once. A much larger clonotype is one base distant, so this may be a read error. The chain employs TRBV10-3 and TRBJ2-7; 9 bases line up with TRBD2. V lost 4 bases, J lost 7 bases, and 8 bases stayed unmatched. CDR1 ENHRY and CDR2 SYGVKD come from the germline V gene. The CDR3 runs 14 residues. CDR3 sequence (DNA): TGTGCCATCAGTGTGTCTAGCGGGGTGGATGAGCAGTACTTC. Translating gives CAISVSSGVDEQYF.

This chain connects TRBV9 to TRBJ1-2; D is ambiguous. The CDR3 runs to 15 residues. The ends were cut back, 0 bases at V and 3 bases at J, with 12 bases in the middle. The germline gives CDR1 SGDLS, CDR2 YYNGEE. CDR3 residues: CASSVGRQAYYGYTF. In nucleotides, the CDR3 is TGTGCCAGCAGCGTAGGGCGCCAGGCCTACTATGGCTACACCTTC.

This rearrangement joins TRBV2 to TRBJ1-2; D call uncertain. V shed 5 bases and J shed 3 bases, with 19 bases lying between them. This CDR3 is built from 16 residues. Germline V lookup: CDR1 SNHLY, CDR2 FYNNEI. The DNA of the CDR3 is TGTGCCAGCAGTTCCCGGACCCAAACAATTCACTATGGCTACACCTTC. Its protein is CASSSRTQTIHYGYTF.

Worth noting for this clonotype: A much larger clone lies one base from this, so it may be a read error. The V call is TRBV27, the J call TRBJ2-2; TRBD2 is a possible D gene (5 bases). V was shortened by 3 bases and J by 10 bases, with 12 bases between the two germline ends. CDR3 length: 13 residues. Germline V lookup: CDR1 MNHEY, CDR2 SMNVEV (reference sequence). The CDR3 region is CASSLAGSAELFF. CDR3 sequence (DNA): TGTGCCAGCAGTTTGGCGGGCTCCGCGGAGCTGTTTTTT.

This clonotype was picked up a small number of times. This chain links TRBV13 with TRBJ2-3, with D unclear. The CDR3 consists of 15 residues. CDR1 PRHDT and CDR2 FYEKMQ come from the germline V gene (reference sequence). The V end lost 5 bases, the J end lost 0 bases, and 12 bases lay between the germline ends. The CDR3 coding sequence is TGTGCCAGCAGCCGGAGAACGACTAGCACAGATACGCAGTATTTT. Its protein product is CASSRRTTSTDTQYF.

The chain has TRBV5-1 and TRBJ2-7; 7 nucleotides agree with TRBD1. In germline, CDR1 is SGHRS, CDR2 YFSETQ. The CDR3 consists of 15 residues. V was pared by 3 bases and J by 0 bases, with 6 bases of the junction left unmatched. CDR3 DNA: TGCGCCAGCAGCTCTGCCGGGACAGCCTCCTACGAGCAGTACTTC. It encodes CASSSAGTASYEQYF. Full variable domain (remainder filled in from reference TRBV5-1 and TRBJ2-7): KAGVTQTPRYLIKTRGQQVTLSCSPISGHRSVSWYQQTPGQGLQFLFEYFSETQRNKGNFPGRFSGRQFSNSRSEMNVSTLELGDSALYLCASSSAGTASYEQYFGPGTRLTVT.